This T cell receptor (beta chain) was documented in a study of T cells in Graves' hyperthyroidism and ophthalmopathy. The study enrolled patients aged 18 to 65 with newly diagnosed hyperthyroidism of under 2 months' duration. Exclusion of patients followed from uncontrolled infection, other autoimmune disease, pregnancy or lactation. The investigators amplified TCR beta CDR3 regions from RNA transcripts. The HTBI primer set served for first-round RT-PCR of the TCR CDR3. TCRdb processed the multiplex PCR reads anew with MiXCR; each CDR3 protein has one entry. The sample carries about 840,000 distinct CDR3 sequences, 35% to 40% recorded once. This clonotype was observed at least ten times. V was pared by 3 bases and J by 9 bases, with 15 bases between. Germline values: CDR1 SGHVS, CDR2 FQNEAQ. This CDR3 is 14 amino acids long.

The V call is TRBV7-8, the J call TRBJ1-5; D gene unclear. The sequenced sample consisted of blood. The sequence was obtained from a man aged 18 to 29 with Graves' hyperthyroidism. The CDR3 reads CASSFGEGTWPQHF. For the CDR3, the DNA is TGTGCCAGCAGCTTTGGGGAGGGAACATGGCCCCAGCATTTT.